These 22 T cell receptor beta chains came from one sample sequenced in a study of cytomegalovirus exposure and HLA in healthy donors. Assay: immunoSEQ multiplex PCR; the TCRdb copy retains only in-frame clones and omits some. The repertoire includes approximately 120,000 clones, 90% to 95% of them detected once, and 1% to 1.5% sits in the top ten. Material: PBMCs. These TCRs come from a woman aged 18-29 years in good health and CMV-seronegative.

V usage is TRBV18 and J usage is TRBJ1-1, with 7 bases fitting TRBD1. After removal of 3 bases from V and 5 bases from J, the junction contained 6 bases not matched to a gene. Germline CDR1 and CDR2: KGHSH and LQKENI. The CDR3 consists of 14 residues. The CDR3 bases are TGTGCCAGCTCACCGTGGACAGGTCGAACTGAAGCTTTCTTT. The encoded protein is CASSPWTGRTEAFF.

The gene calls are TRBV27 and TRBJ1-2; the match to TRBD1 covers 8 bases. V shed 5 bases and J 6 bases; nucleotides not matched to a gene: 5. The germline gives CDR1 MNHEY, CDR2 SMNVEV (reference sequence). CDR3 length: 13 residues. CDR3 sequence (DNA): TGTGCCAGCAGTCACGACAGGGGTAATGGCTACACCTTC. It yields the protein CASSHDRGNGYTF.

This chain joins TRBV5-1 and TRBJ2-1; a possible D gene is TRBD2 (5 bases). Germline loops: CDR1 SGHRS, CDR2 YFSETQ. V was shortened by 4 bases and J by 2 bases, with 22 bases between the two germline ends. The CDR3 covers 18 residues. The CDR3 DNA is TGCGCCAGCAGCGTGGGCGGGTATACGATAGCTGCCTACAATGAGCAGTTCTTC. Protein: CASSVGGYTIAAYNEQFF.

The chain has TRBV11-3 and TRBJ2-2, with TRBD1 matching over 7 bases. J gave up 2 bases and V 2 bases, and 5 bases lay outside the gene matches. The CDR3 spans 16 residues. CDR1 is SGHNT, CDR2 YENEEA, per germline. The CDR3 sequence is CASSLTGTVNTGELFF. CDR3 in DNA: TGTGCCAGCAGCTTAACCGGGACAGTAAACACCGGGGAGCTGTTTTTT.

The CDR3 reads CASSLLGDGYTF. Written as DNA, the CDR3 is TGTGCCAGCAGTTTATTAGGGGATGGCTACACCTTC. The V call is TRBV28, the J call TRBJ1-2; weak D call: TRBD1 (5 bases). Germline lookup yields CDR1 MDHEN and CDR2 SYDVKM. This CDR3 has 12 residues. V was cut by 1 base and J by 6 bases, with 6 bases left in between.

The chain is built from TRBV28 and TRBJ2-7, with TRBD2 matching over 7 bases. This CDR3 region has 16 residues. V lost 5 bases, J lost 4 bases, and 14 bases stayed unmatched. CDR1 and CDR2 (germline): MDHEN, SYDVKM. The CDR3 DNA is TGTGCCAGCAGTCAAAACCGCGGCAGCGGGGCATACGAGCAGTACTTC. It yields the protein CASSQNRGSGAYEQYF.

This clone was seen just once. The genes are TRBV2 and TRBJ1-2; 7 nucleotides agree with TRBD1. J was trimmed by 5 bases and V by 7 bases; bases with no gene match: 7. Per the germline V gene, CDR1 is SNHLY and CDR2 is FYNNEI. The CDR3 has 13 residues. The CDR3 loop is CASKRGPTYGYTF. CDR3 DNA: TGTGCCAGCAAAAGGGGGCCTACTTATGGCTACACCTTC.

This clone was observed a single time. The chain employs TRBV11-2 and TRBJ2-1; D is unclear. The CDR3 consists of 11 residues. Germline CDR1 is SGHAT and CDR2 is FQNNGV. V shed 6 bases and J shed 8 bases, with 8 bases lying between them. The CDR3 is CASSSVDEQFF. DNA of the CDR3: TGTGCCAGCAGTTCCGTTGATGAGCAGTTCTTC.

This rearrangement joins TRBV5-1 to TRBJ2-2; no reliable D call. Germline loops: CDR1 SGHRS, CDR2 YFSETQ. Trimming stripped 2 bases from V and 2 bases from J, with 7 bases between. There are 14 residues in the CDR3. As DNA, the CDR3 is TGCGCCAGCAGCTTAGGCGGTAACACCGGGGAGCTGTTTTTT. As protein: CASSLGGNTGELFF.

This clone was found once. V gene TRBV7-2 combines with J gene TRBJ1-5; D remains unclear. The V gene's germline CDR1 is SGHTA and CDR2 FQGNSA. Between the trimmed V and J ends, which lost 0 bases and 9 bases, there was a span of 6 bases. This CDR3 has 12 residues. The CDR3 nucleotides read TGTGCCAGCAGCTTAGCTGGGAGGCCCCAGCATTTT. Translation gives CASSLAGRPQHF.

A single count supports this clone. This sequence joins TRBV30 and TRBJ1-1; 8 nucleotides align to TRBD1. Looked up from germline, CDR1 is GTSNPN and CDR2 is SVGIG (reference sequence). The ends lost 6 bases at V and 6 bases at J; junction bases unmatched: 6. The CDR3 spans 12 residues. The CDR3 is CACNRGGPEAFF. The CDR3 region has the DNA TGTGCCTGTAACAGGGGGGGGCCTGAAGCTTTCTTT.

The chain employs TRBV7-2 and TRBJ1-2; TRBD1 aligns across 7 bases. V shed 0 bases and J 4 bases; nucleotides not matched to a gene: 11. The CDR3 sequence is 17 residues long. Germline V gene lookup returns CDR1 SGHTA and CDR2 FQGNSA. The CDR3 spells CASSLAEQGTLLYGYTF. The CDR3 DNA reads TGTGCCAGCAGCTTAGCAGAACAGGGGACCCTCCTCTATGGCTACACCTTC.

CDR3 sequence (DNA): TGTGCCAGCATTGAGATAGCGGGTCAAAGCGAGCAGTACTTC. Translation: CASIEIAGQSEQYF. The rearrangement links TRBV2 to TRBJ2-7, with 7 bases identical to TRBD2. The CDR3 extends over 14 amino acids. J lost 6 bases, V lost 7 bases, and 12 bases had no gene match. Germline CDR1 reads SNHLY; CDR2 reads FYNNEI.

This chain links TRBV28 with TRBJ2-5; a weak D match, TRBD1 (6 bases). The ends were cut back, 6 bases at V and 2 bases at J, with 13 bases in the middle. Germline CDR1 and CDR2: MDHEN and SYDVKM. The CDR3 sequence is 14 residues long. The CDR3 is CASRPGTPQETQYF. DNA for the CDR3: TGTGCCAGCAGACCCGGGACACCTCAAGAGACCCAGTACTTC.

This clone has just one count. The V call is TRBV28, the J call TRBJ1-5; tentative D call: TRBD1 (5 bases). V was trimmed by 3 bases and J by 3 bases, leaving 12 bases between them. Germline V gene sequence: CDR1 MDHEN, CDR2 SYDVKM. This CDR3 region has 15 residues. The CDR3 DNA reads TGTGCCAGCAGTTTCGTACAGGCAAACAATCAGCCCCAGCATTTT. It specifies CASSFVQANNQPQHF.

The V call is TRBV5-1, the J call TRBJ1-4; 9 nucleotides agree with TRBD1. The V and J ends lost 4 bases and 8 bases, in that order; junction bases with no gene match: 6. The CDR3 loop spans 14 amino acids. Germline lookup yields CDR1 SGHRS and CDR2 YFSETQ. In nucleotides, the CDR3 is TGCGCCAGCAGCGCGACAGGGGGAAACGAAAAACTGTTTTTT. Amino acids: CASSATGGNEKLFF.

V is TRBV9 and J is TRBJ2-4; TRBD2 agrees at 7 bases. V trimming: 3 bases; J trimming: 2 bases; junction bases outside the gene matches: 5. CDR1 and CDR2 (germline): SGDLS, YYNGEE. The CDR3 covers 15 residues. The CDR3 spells CASSGGGGTKNIQYF. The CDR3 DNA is TGTGCCAGCAGCGGTGGGGGGGGAACCAAAAACATTCAGTACTTC.

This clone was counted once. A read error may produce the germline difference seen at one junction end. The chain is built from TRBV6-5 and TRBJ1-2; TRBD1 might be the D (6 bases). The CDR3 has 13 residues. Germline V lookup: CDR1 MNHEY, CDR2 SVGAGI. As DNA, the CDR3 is TGTGCCAGCAGTTACTCGATTACTGGACAGAGTTTTTTC. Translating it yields CASSYSITGQSFF.

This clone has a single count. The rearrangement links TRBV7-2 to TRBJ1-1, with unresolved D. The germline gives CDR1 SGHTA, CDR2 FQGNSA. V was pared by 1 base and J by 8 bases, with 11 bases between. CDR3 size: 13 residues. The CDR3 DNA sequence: TGTGCCAGCAGCTTAGGAAGTCTAGACGAAGCTTTCTTT. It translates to CASSLGSLDEAFF.

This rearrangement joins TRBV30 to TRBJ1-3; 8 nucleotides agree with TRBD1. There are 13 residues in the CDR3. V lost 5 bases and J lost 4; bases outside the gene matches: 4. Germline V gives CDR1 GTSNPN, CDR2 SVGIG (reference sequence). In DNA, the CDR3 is TGTGCCTGGGACAGGGGATTGGGAAACACCATATATTTT. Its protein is CAWDRGLGNTIYF.

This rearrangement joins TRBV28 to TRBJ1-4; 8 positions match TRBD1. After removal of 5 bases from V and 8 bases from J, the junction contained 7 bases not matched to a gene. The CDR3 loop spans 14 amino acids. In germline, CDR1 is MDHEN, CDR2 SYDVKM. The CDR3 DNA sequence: TGTGCCAGCAGTCCGGACAGGGTTGAAGAAAAACTGTTTTTT. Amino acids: CASSPDRVEEKLFF.

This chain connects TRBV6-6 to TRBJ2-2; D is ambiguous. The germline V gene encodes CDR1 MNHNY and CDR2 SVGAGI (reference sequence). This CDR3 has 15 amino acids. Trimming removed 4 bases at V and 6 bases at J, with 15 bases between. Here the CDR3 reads CASSSARGRSGELFF. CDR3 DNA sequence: TGTGCCAGCAGTTCGGCGCGAGGTCGATCCGGGGAGCTGTTTTTT.